A single sample gave rise to the 27 T cell receptor beta chains below, sequenced in a study of metastatic and nonmetastatic thyroid tumors. Patients had received no treatment of any kind before thyroid surgery. TCRdb reanalyzed the PCR reads via MiXCR. The table includes 20,000 to 25,000 clones, about 12% detected once. The sequencing sample was made of blood. Every receptor here comes from a male donor with papillary thyroid cancer or a benign thyroid nodule (not recorded which). Some clones in this sample may be carry-over from other donors' samples.

This clone was seen repeatedly, ten times or more. This sequence joins TRBV5-1 and TRBJ2-3; D is uncertain. Trimming pared 2 bases from V and 7 bases from J, leaving 11 bases between. The CDR3 is 13 residues long. CDR1 is SGHRS, CDR2 YFSETQ, per germline. The CDR3 sequence: CASSLPRTNTQYF. Here the CDR3 DNA reads TGCGCCAGCAGCTTACCGAGAACGAATACGCAGTATTTT.

At least ten counts were recorded for this clone. The V gene is TRBV19, the J gene TRBJ2-1; 11 bases line up with TRBD2. CDR3 size: 17 residues. The germline gives CDR1 LNHDA, CDR2 SQIVND (reference sequence). V was clipped by 2 bases and J by 3 bases; unmatched bases: 6. The chain's CDR3 is CASSILALAGDYNEQFF. The CDR3, as DNA: TGTGCCAGTAGTATACTGGCACTAGCGGGGGACTACAATGAGCAGTTCTTC. The complete variable domain, with remaining parts taken from reference TRBV19 and TRBJ2-1, reads DGGITQSPKYLFRKEGQNVTLSCEQNLNHDAMYWYRQDPGQGLRLIYYSQIVNDFQKGDIAEGYSVSREKKESFPLTVTSAQKNPTAFYLCASSILALAGDYNEQFFGPGTRLTVL.

In its sample, this clone was seen many times. The chain is built from TRBV20-1 and TRBJ2-2; 10 nucleotides line up with TRBD2. The germline V gene encodes CDR1 DFQATT and CDR2 SNEGSKA (reference sequence). This CDR3 contains 16 residues. V shed 0 bases, J shed 2 bases, and the junction held 3 bases outside the gene matches. CDR3 residues: CSARDWTSGNTGELFF. CDR3 in DNA: TGCAGTGCTAGAGATTGGACTAGCGGAAACACCGGGGAGCTGTTTTTT.

The chain carries TRBV4-2 and TRBJ1-2; TRBD1 might be the D (5 bases). There are 16 residues in the CDR3. V lost 1 base and J lost 8, with 20 bases in between. CDR1 and CDR2 from the germline V gene are LGHNA and YNFKEQ. The CDR3 nucleotides are TGTGCCAGCAGCCAAGTGGGGCCCAACAGTCTCTGGGGCTACACCTTC. It codes for CASSQVGPNSLWGYTF.

This clone was observed many times. V gene TRBV7-9 combines with J gene TRBJ2-3; D ambiguous. Germline loops: CDR1 SEHNR, CDR2 FQNEAQ (reference sequence). The V gene lost 4 bases and the J gene lost 0 bases, with 5 bases spanning the gap. The CDR3 contains 13 residues. The CDR3 region has the DNA TGTGCCAGCAGCTATTCTAGCACAGATACGCAGTATTTT. Translation gives CASSYSSTDTQYF.

Notes on this clone: Germline is not matched at one junction end, which may reflect a read error. The J gene is TRBJ1-2, the V gene TRBV7-6, with TRBD1 identical over 10 bases. This CDR3 spans 12 amino acids. The V gene's germline CDR1 is SGHVS and CDR2 FNYEAQ. CDR3 residues: CASSSTGTGAHF. CDR3 sequence (DNA): TGTGCCAGCAGCTCAACCGGGACAGGGGCCCACTTC.

The sample holds a few counts of this clone. This chain uses TRBV19 with TRBJ2-2; unclear D gene. Trimming pared 5 bases from V and 3 bases from J, leaving 4 bases between. Per germline, CDR1 LNHDA and CDR2 SQIVND (reference sequence). This CDR3 has 12 amino acids. For the CDR3, the DNA is TGTGCCAGTAGTTTCTACACCGGGGAGCTGTTTTTT. Its protein product is CASSFYTGELFF.

This clone was counted at least ten times. V gene TRBV11-3 combines with J gene TRBJ2-3, with a weak D call TRBD1 (6 bases). Per germline, CDR1 SGHNT and CDR2 YENEEA. V lost 2 bases and J 4 bases, leaving 7 bases between the germline ends. The CDR3 length is 13 residues. DNA of the CDR3: TGTGCCAGCAGCTTAACAGGGCCAGATACGCAGTATTTT. This translates into CASSLTGPDTQYF.

This clone is labeled medium-sized. The genes are TRBV19 and TRBJ1-6; D is unresolved. Trimming took 0 bases from V and 14 from J, leaving 14 bases between them. The CDR3 consists of 14 residues. Germline V gene data show CDR1 as LNHDA and CDR2 as SQIVND (reference sequence). The CDR3 protein is CASSIDAEEFTLHF. The CDR3 DNA reads as TGTGCCAGTAGTATAGACGCCGAGGAGTTCACCCTCCACTTT. Full variable domain (outside the CDR3, taken from reference TRBV19 and TRBJ1-6): DGGITQSPKYLFRKEGQNVTLSCEQNLNHDAMYWYRQDPGQGLRLIYYSQIVNDFQKGDIAEGYSVSREKKESFPLTVTSAQKNPTAFYLCASSIDAEEFTLHFGNGTRLTVT.

This clone is labeled medium-sized. The chain has TRBV6-2 or TRBV6-3 and TRBJ2-7, with 11 positions matching TRBD1. There are 15 residues in the CDR3. CDR1 is MNHEY and CDR2 is SVGEGT in the germline V gene. Trimming removed 6 bases from V and 9 bases from J; junction bases left unmatched: 13. CDR3 DNA: TGTGCCAGCAGCCCCACCGGGACAGGGGGTTCAGGGCAGTACTTC. This gives the protein CASSPTGTGGSGQYF.

With respect to this clone: It may be a read error: a sequence one base away is much more abundant. The V gene is TRBV18, the J gene TRBJ2-7; 7 nucleotides align to TRBD2. The germline V gene has CDR1 KGHSH and CDR2 LQKENI. CDR3 length: 12 residues. The CDR3 DNA sequence: TGTGCCGGCTCACCAAGCGGGGAGGAGCAGTACTTC. It encodes CAGSPSGEEQYF.

V and J are TRBV7-9 and TRBJ1-4; 12 nucleotides align to TRBD1. This CDR3 contains 15 residues. Germline values: CDR1 SEHNR, CDR2 FQNEAQ (reference sequence). Trimming took 4 bases from V and 8 from J; bases not matched to a gene: 5. CDR3 region: CASSSTGTGGEKLFF. CDR3 in DNA: TGTGCCAGCAGCTCTACCGGGACAGGGGGCGAAAAACTGTTTTTT. The entire variable domain, with the rest obtained from reference TRBV7-9 and TRBJ1-4, is as follows: DTGVSQNPRHKITKRGQNVTFRCDPISEHNRLYWYRQTLGQGPEFLTYFQNEAQLEKSRLLSDRFSAERPKGSFSTLEIQRTEQGDSAMYLCASSSTGTGGEKLFFGSGTQLSVL.

This clone showed up many times. The chain combines TRBV7-8 with TRBJ1-3; 9 bases line up with TRBD1. This CDR3 has 16 residues. Per germline, CDR1 SGHVS and CDR2 FQNEAQ. After removal of 5 bases from V and 5 bases from J, the junction contained 10 bases not matched to a gene. CDR3: CASSPAGTGNRNTIYF. The CDR3, as DNA: TGTGCCAGCAGCCCCGCCGGGACAGGGAATAGAAACACCATATATTTT.

This clone was seen ten or more times. The rearrangement joins TRBV27 to TRBJ1-5; TRBD1 might be the D (6 bases). This CDR3 is built from 13 residues. V was clipped by 10 bases and J by 0 bases, with 10 bases between them. Germline CDR1 and CDR2: MNHEY and SMNVEV (reference sequence). DNA for the CDR3: TGTGCCACCCGGACAGCTAGCAATCAGCCCCAGCATTTT. As protein: CATRTASNQPQHF.

This clone was picked up a small number of times. V gene TRBV6-5 combines with J gene TRBJ1-6, with a weak D call TRBD1 (6 bases). Germline V gene data show CDR1 as MNHEY and CDR2 as SVGAGI. Trimming took off 2 bases at V and 6 bases at J, with 11 bases between the two ends. The CDR3 spans 15 residues. In DNA, the CDR3 is TGTGCCAGCAGTTACGGGGGCCTGTTTAATTCACCCCTCCACTTT. As protein: CASSYGGLFNSPLHF.

This clone was seen at least ten times. The V and J genes are TRBV12-3 or TRBV12-4 and TRBJ2-5; 7 bases fit TRBD1. Trimming cost V 6 bases and J 2 bases; bases outside gene matches: 6. The CDR3 runs to 14 residues. The CDR3 is CASSDPGQQETQYF. CDR3 DNA sequence: TGTGCCAGCAGCGACCCGGGACAGCAAGAGACCCAGTACTTC.

This clone was counted at least ten times. The V and J genes are TRBV19 and TRBJ2-2; D is perhaps TRBD1 or TRBD2 (5 bases each). V shed 4 bases and J shed 0 bases, with 9 bases lying between them. From germline, CDR1 is LNHDA and CDR2 SQIVND (reference sequence). This CDR3 has 15 residues. This CDR3 reads CASSRGSTNTGELFF. The DNA of the CDR3 is TGTGCCAGTAGTAGGGGGTCCACGAACACCGGGGAGCTGTTTTTT.

This clone was counted ten times or more. The chain is built from TRBV20-1 and TRBJ1-1; TRBD1 agrees at 8 bases. The V gene end was trimmed by 6 bases and the J gene end by 5 bases; junction bases not matched to a gene: 11. Germline CDR1 is DFQATT and CDR2 is SNEGSKA (reference sequence). The CDR3 sequence is 14 residues long. CDR3 sequence (DNA): TGCAGTGCATGGACAGGGTACACGGCGACTGAAGCTTTCTTT. This codes for CSAWTGYTATEAFF.

A note on this clone: Different DNA sequences within this sample yield the same CDR3. V gene TRBV12-3 or TRBV12-4 combines with J gene TRBJ1-3, with D hard to call. The V end was cut by 7 bases, the J end by 4 bases, with 11 bases between. The CDR3 contains 13 residues. CDR3: CASTGPGGNTIYF. The CDR3 bases are TGTGCCAGCACCGGTCCCGGCGGAAACACCATATATTTT.

Many counts were recorded for this clone. The chain carries TRBV12-5 and TRBJ2-3, with 7 bases lining up with TRBD1. J gave up 3 bases and V 6 bases, and 3 bases lay outside the gene matches. The germline V gene encodes CDR1 LGHNT and CDR2 FRNRAP. This CDR3 region has 13 residues. The CDR3 DNA reads TGTGCTAGTGGGCAGGGGGTTACAGATACGCAGTATTTT. It codes for CASGQGVTDTQYF.

This clone was counted at least ten times. CDR3 region: CASSPGTLDYNEQFF. CDR3 coding DNA: TGCGCCAGCAGCCCCGGGACGTTAGACTACAATGAGCAGTTCTTC. This rearrangement joins TRBV5-1 to TRBJ2-1; D is tentatively TRBD1 or TRBD2 (5 bases each). V was pared by 4 bases and J by 3 bases, with 14 bases between. The germline V gene encodes CDR1 SGHRS and CDR2 YFSETQ. The CDR3 consists of 15 residues.

The sample holds many counts of this clone. The rearrangement links TRBV7-8 to TRBJ1-5, with 7 bases matching TRBD1. V shed 1 base, J shed 0 bases, and the junction held 3 bases outside the gene matches. CDR3 length equals 16 residues. CDR1 is SGHVS, CDR2 FQNEAQ, per germline. The CDR3 DNA reads as TGTGCCAGCAGCTTAGGGGACAGATATAGCAATCAGCCCCAGCATTTT. Amino acids: CASSLGDRYSNQPQHF.

This clone showed up many times. The rearrangement uses TRBV20-1 and TRBJ2-7, with TRBD1 matching over 11 bases. Losses at the gene ends were 0 bases for V and 2 bases for J; bases not matched to a gene: 3. Germline values: CDR1 DFQATT, CDR2 SNEGSKA (reference sequence). CDR3 length: 15 amino acids. The CDR3 here is CSARDRGQGAYEQYF. The CDR3 nucleotides read TGCAGTGCTAGAGATCGGGGACAGGGGGCCTACGAGCAGTACTTC.

The genes are TRBV6-4 and TRBJ2-7, with 11 bases lining up with TRBD2. Germline values: CDR1 MRHNA, CDR2 SNTAGT. The CDR3 totals 15 residues. J gave up 1 base and V 4 bases, and 3 bases lay outside the gene matches. CDR3 region: CASSVLAGDSYEQYF. The DNA for the CDR3 is TGTGCCAGCAGTGTACTAGCGGGAGATTCCTACGAGCAGTACTTC.

This clone was counted ten times or more. V gene TRBV24-1 combines with J gene TRBJ2-1; D is perhaps TRBD1 or TRBD2 (5 bases each). The germline CDR1 and CDR2 sequences are KGHDR and SFDVKD. With 0 bases removed from V and 8 bases from J, the gap between germline ends came to 16 bases. There are 16 residues in the CDR3. The CDR3 loop is CATSDLTGGFGDEQFF. CDR3 nucleotide sequence: TGTGCCACCAGTGATTTGACAGGAGGCTTTGGGGATGAGCAGTTCTTC.

This clone is labeled medium-sized (0.01 to 0.1%). The rearrangement uses TRBV28 and TRBJ2-7; D perhaps matches TRBD2 (6 bases). V dropped 3 bases and J dropped 2 bases, with 11 bases sitting between them. Germline assignment: CDR1 MDHEN and CDR2 SYDVKM. The CDR3 length is 14 residues. The CDR3 DNA follows: TGTGCCAGCAGTTTGGGGGGACTGCCCTACGAGCAGTACTTC. It yields the protein CASSLGGLPYEQYF.

By sample share, this clone is medium-sized (0.01 to 0.1%). The chain carries TRBV12-3 or TRBV12-4 and TRBJ2-7, with D uncertain. This CDR3 spans 13 amino acids. V dropped 5 bases and J dropped 1 base, with 9 bases sitting between them. CDR3 residues: CASSPLPSYEQYF. In DNA, the CDR3 is TGTGCCAGCAGTCCCTTACCGTCCTACGAGCAGTACTTC.